The source of this TCR beta chain is a study of Graves' ophthalmopathy and Graves' hyperthyroidism. On the study more broadly: No progression to ophthalmopathy over 18 months defined stable hyperthyroidism. Study-wide results and limits: Most thyroid clonotypes expanded beyond 0.001 frequency were also found in blood.

Researchers took RNA transcripts and amplified TCR beta CDR3 regions from them. An opening RT-PCR round employed HTBI primers and preceded a second-round multiplex PCR. TCRdb recomputed calls from the multiplex PCR reads with MiXCR, one row per CDR3 protein. The sample shows about 550,000 distinct CDR3 sequences, 35% to 40% of them seen only once. CDR1 LNHDA and CDR2 SQIVND come from the germline V gene (reference sequence). The V and J ends lost 4 bases and 3 bases respectively, with 12 bases between them. The CDR3 spans 15 residues. This clonotype was recorded many times. Its antigen is as yet unknown. Ages of hyperthyroidism patients ran from 18 to 65, and their diagnoses were new, under 2 months' duration.

This receptor was taken from an adult man with Graves' hyperthyroidism. The sequencing sample was made of peripheral blood or thyroid tissue (not recorded which). The rearrangement joins TRBV19 to TRBJ2-2; D may be TRBD2 (6 bases). The CDR3 here is CASSNYGRDTGELFF. The CDR3 DNA sequence: TGTGCCAGTAGTAATTACGGGAGAGACACCGGGGAGCTGTTTTTT.